This TCR beta chain was profiled in a study of regulatory T cells in long-lasting Graves disease. Germline trimming cut 7 bases from V and 7 bases from J; bases unmatched to any gene: 10. This CDR3 is built from 15 residues. Libraries of TCR beta came from iRepertoire HTBI primers plus Arm-PCR of CDR3 regions. TCRdb re-called the multiplex PCR reads through MiXCR, storing one row per CDR3 protein. The data contain 250,000 to 400,000 distinct CDR3 sequences, 18% of them seen just once; the ten biggest clones take up more than 35%. This clonotype was detected ten times or more. No antigen is known for it. The time point here: newly diagnosed GD, antithyroid drugs for less than 3 months. PBMC RNA served as the TCR library source. Broader study findings: The study found TRBV28, TRBJ1-2 and TRBJ2-5 favored in persistent disease.

The receptor's source is a female donor with Graves disease. Here the sequenced sample was peripheral blood mononuclear cells (PBMCs), taken at new diagnosis, from a patient treated with antithyroid drugs. This chain joins TRBV12-3 or TRBV12-4 and TRBJ2-3, with TRBD2 matching over 11 bases. Written as DNA, the CDR3 is TGTGCCAGCACGATTGGGACTAGCGGTCGCTATACGCAGTATTTT. Translation gives CASTIGTSGRYTQYF.